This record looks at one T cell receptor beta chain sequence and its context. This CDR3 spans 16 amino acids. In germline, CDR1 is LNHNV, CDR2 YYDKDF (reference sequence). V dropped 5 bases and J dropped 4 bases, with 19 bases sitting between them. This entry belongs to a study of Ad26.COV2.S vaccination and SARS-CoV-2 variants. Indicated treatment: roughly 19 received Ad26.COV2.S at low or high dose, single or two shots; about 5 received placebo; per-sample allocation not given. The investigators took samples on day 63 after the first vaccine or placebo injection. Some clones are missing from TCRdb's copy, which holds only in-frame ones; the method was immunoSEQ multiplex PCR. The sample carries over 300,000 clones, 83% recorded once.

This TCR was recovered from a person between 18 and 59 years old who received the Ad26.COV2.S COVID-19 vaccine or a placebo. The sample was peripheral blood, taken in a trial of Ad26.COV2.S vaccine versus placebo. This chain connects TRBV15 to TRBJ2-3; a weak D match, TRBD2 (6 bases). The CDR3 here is CATSRGAYILPDTQYF. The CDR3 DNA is TGTGCCACCAGCCGCGGGGCTTATATACTTCCAGATACGCAGTATTTT.